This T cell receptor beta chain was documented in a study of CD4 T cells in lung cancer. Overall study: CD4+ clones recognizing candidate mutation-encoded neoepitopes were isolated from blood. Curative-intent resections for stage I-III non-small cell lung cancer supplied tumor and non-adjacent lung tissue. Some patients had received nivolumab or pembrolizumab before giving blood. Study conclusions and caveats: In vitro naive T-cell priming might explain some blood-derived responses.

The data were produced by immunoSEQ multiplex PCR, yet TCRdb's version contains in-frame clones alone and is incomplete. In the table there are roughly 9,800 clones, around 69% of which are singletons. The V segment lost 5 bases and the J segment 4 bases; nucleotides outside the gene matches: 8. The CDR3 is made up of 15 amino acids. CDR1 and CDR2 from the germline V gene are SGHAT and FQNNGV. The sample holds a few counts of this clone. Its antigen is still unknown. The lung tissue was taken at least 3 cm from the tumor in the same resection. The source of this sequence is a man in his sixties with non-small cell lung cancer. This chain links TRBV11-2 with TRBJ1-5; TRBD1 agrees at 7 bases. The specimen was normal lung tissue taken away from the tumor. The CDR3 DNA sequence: TGTGCCAGCAGCCTGCATGCAGGGGGAAATCAGCCCCAGCATTTT. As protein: CASSLHAGGNQPQHF.